These 16 T cell receptor beta chains were sequenced from one sample in a study of T cell repertoires in cytomegalovirus infection. MiXCR, applied by TCRdb to the reads, yields one record per CDR3 protein. Among some 350,000 distinct CDR3 sequences listed, around 18% were seen once. Sample: PBMCs. These receptors all stem from a human donor in good health (CMV status not recorded). Some clones in this sample may be carry-over from other donors' samples.

This clonotype has more than one count but fewer than ten. The chain links TRBV19 to TRBJ2-7; D gene ambiguous. This CDR3 is 12 amino acids long. Germline V gene lookup returns CDR1 LNHDA and CDR2 SQIVND (reference sequence). Trimming stripped 4 bases from V and 0 bases from J, with 4 bases between. CDR3 in DNA: TGTGCCAGTAGTACAACCTCCTACGAGCAGTACTTC. It specifies CASSTTSYEQYF.

To note about this clonotype: One end of the junction does not line up with germline, which may come from a read error. V usage is TRBV18 and J usage is TRBJ2-1; 12 bases fit TRBD2. CDR1 and CDR2 from the germline V gene are KGHSH and LQKENI. The CDR3 runs 17 residues. CDR3 sequence reads: CASSPPWTSGAYNEQFF. For the CDR3, the DNA is TGTGCCAGCTCACCACCCTGGACTAGCGGGGCTTACAACGAGCAGTTCTTC.

V usage is TRBV20-1 and J usage is TRBJ2-5, with D perhaps TRBD2 (6 bases). Germline V gives CDR1 DFQATT, CDR2 SNEGSKA (reference sequence). The CDR3 length is 11 residues. V dropped 0 bases and J dropped 10 bases, with 9 bases sitting between them. The CDR3 bases are TGCAGTGCTAGAGATGTGCGGGACCAGTACTTC. This encodes CSARDVRDQYF.

This clonotype turned up a few times. The chain combines TRBV7-2 with TRBJ1-4; D is undetermined. This CDR3 is 14 amino acids long. Germline lookup yields CDR1 SGHTA and CDR2 FQGNSA. Trimming pared 3 bases from V and 4 bases from J, leaving 9 bases between. The CDR3 region has the DNA TGTGCCAGCAGCTTTGGGCCTCTTAATGAAAAACTGTTTTTT. This translates into CASSFGPLNEKLFF.

The chain carries TRBV7-9 and TRBJ2-1; D is ambiguous. Germline CDR1 and CDR2: SEHNR and FQNEAQ (reference sequence). The V gene lost 6 bases and the J gene lost 5 bases, with 11 bases spanning the gap. CDR3 length: 13 amino acids. The CDR3 DNA is TGTGCCAGCAGAACAATACAGCACAATGAGCAGTTCTTC. Translating it yields CASRTIQHNEQFF. Complete variable domain (other parts from reference TRBV7-9 and TRBJ2-1): DTGVSQNPRHKITKRGQNVTFRCDPISEHNRLYWYRQTLGQGPEFLTYFQNEAQLEKSRLLSDRFSAERPKGSFSTLEIQRTEQGDSAMYLCASRTIQHNEQFFGPGTRLTVL.

This clonotype was counted ten times or more. The chain joins TRBV7-9 to TRBJ1-4, with D maybe TRBD1 (5 bases). The V end was cut by 5 bases, the J end by 8 bases, with 18 bases between. The CDR3 covers 15 residues. Germline loops: CDR1 SEHNR, CDR2 FQNEAQ (reference sequence). The CDR3 reads CASSTVEGAREKLFF. CDR3 sequence (DNA): TGTGCCAGCAGCACCGTCGAAGGGGCTAGGGAAAAACTGTTTTTT. Drawing the rest from reference TRBV7-9 and TRBJ1-4, the complete variable domain is DTGVSQNPRHKITKRGQNVTFRCDPISEHNRLYWYRQTLGQGPEFLTYFQNEAQLEKSRLLSDRFSAERPKGSFSTLEIQRTEQGDSAMYLCASSTVEGAREKLFFGSGTQLSVL.

This clonotype was seen a handful of times. The V call is TRBV4-1, the J call TRBJ1-1, with D tentatively TRBD1 (6 bases). The CDR3 runs 13 residues. With 3 bases removed from V and 5 bases from J, the gap between germline ends came to 10 bases. The germline V gene has CDR1 MGHRA and CDR2 YSYEKL. The CDR3 DNA follows: TGCGCCAGCAGCCACGGGGGGCGGACTGAAGCTTTCTTT. Translating it yields CASSHGGRTEAFF.

This clonotype was counted many times. The gene calls are TRBV7-2 and TRBJ1-1; 7 nucleotides align to TRBD1. The ends lost 3 bases at V and 5 bases at J; junction bases unmatched: 6. The germline CDR1 and CDR2 sequences are SGHTA and FQGNSA. The CDR3 contains 14 residues. CDR3 sequence reads: CASSFRQGETEAFF. As DNA, the CDR3 is TGTGCCAGCAGCTTCCGACAGGGAGAAACTGAAGCTTTCTTT.

V is TRBV7-6 and J is TRBJ2-3; D not certain. From germline, CDR1 is SGHVS and CDR2 FNYEAQ. V gave up 4 bases and J gave up 4 bases, with 18 bases separating them. This CDR3 is built from 16 residues. The CDR3 nucleotides read TGTGCCAGCAGCTCCACCCGGGCCCCGCAGGCAGATACGCAGTATTTT. It is translated as CASSSTRAPQADTQYF.

This rearrangement joins TRBV18 to TRBJ1-2; no reliable D call. Germline CDR1 reads KGHSH; CDR2 reads LQKENI. This CDR3 has 13 residues. The germline V and J ends were trimmed by 2 bases and 2 bases, with 6 bases remaining between them. The CDR3 bases are TGTGCCAGCTCACCAGGCGAGAACTATGGCTACACCTTC. Residues: CASSPGENYGYTF.

This clonotype has a count of ten or more. This chain uses TRBV7-2 with TRBJ2-2; D assignment may be TRBD1 or TRBD2 (5 bases each). Germline CDR1 is SGHTA and CDR2 is FQGNSA. Between the trimmed V and J ends, which lost 4 bases and 9 bases, there was a span of 12 bases. This CDR3 region has 13 residues. The CDR3 protein is CASSSGWGRELFF. The CDR3 nucleotides are TGTGCCAGCAGCTCAGGGTGGGGACGGGAGCTGTTTTTT.

This chain links TRBV25-1 with TRBJ2-2; a possible D gene is TRBD2 (5 bases). The CDR3 consists of 17 residues. V shed 4 bases and J shed 1 base, with 16 bases lying between them. The V gene's germline CDR1 is MGHDK and CDR2 SYGVNS. The CDR3 region has the DNA TGTGCCAGCAGTGGCCCACTGAGCGGCCAGAACACCGGGGAGCTGTTTTTT. Its translation is CASSGPLSGQNTGELFF.

Comment on this clonotype: Being one base from a much bigger clone, this may be a read error. The rearrangement links TRBV7-2 to TRBJ2-7; 7 bases line up with TRBD1. The CDR3 contains 14 residues. Per germline, CDR1 SGHTA and CDR2 FQGNSA. In DNA, the CDR3 is TGTGCCAGCAGCTTAACAGGGGCTATGTACGAGCAGAACTTC. Translating it yields CASSLTGAMYEQNF.

The rearrangement joins TRBV20-1 to TRBJ1-1, with TRBD1 as a possible D gene (6 bases). V was pared by 6 bases and J by 10 bases, with 24 bases between. The germline gives CDR1 DFQATT, CDR2 SNEGSKA (reference sequence). This CDR3 region has 14 residues. The CDR3 region has the DNA TGCAGTGCGACCAGGAGGCCAGGGGCTGGTGGAGCTTTCTTT. Amino acids: CSATRRPGAGGAFF.

This chain connects TRBV5-1 to TRBJ1-1; no clear D gene. The CDR3 has 14 residues. Germline lookup yields CDR1 SGHRS and CDR2 YFSETQ. The V and J ends lost 0 bases and 4 bases respectively, with 10 bases between them. The CDR3 coding sequence is TGCGCCAGCAGCTTGGATCCGGGAGGCACTGAAGCTTTCTTT. Amino acids: CASSLDPGGTEAFF.

This clonotype came up many times. This chain connects TRBV11-2 to TRBJ1-3; D gene unclear. Per the germline V gene, CDR1 is SGHAT and CDR2 is FQNNGV. The CDR3 sequence is 15 residues long. Trimming pared 0 bases from V and 4 bases from J, leaving 10 bases between. The CDR3 DNA reads TGTGCCAGCAGCTTAGACCGCGGCTTCGGAAACACCATATATTTT. Residues: CASSLDRGFGNTIYF.